Shown below are 14 T cell receptor beta chains from a single sample sequenced in a study of radiation and T cells in renal cell carcinoma. This table comes from immunoSEQ multiplex PCR, and its TCRdb copy is limited to in-frame clones, with some not included. The data contain some 150,000 clones, 87% of them singletons. Sample time point: blood 2 weeks post-SBRT. This sample's treatment: 15 Gy SBRT to primary tumor, nephrectomy 4 weeks later. Here the sequenced sample was blood, taken from a patient whose treatment included radiotherapy and nephrectomy. The receptors here all came from a woman between 45 and 60 years old with renal cell carcinoma.

This clone has a handful of counts. The chain is built from TRBV7-9 and TRBJ2-7; 7 bases map to TRBD1. Germline loops: CDR1 SEHNR, CDR2 FQNEAQ (reference sequence). This CDR3 region has 15 residues. V shed 5 bases, J shed 4 bases, and the junction held 11 bases outside the gene matches. CDR3 coding DNA: TGTGCCAGCAGCCCAGCTGACAGGGTCCCATACGAGCAGTACTTC. Its translation: CASSPADRVPYEQYF.

The chain recombines TRBV7-3 with TRBJ2-2; no clear D gene. The V end was cut by 5 bases, the J end by 1 base, with 8 bases between. The germline V gene has CDR1 SGHTA and CDR2 FQGTGA. The CDR3 covers 14 residues. Here the CDR3 reads CASSRQQNTGELFF. For the CDR3, the DNA is TGTGCCAGCAGCCGGCAACAGAACACCGGGGAGCTGTTTTTT.

The rearrangement uses TRBV7-2 and TRBJ2-7; D call uncertain. CDR3 length: 14 residues. V lost 0 bases to trimming and J lost 2 bases, with 8 bases between them. Germline V lookup: CDR1 SGHTA, CDR2 FQGNSA. The CDR3 coding sequence is TGTGCCAGCAGCTTAGCCCCGCCGCCCTACGAGCAGTACTTC. This sequence encodes CASSLAPPPYEQYF.

The rearrangement joins TRBV5-1 to TRBJ1-2, with D maybe TRBD1 (6 bases). CDR3 length: 14 amino acids. Per the germline V gene, CDR1 is SGHRS and CDR2 is YFSETQ. V was clipped by 4 bases and J by 3 bases, with 13 bases between them. Here the CDR3 reads CASSLQQGYYGYTF. In DNA, the CDR3 is TGCGCCAGCAGCCTACAACAGGGTTACTATGGCTACACCTTC.

The chain employs TRBV5-1 and TRBJ1-4; D call uncertain. This CDR3 is built from 14 residues. The V gene lost 0 bases and the J gene lost 8 bases, with 11 bases spanning the gap. The germline CDR1 and CDR2 sequences are SGHRS and YFSETQ. The CDR3 DNA sequence: TGCGCCAGCAGCTTGGTGGGGTTGGACGAAAAACTGTTTTTT. This translates into CASSLVGLDEKLFF.

The chain carries TRBV7-2 and TRBJ2-5, with 7 bases lining up with TRBD1. Germline CDR1 is SGHTA and CDR2 is FQGNSA. This CDR3 is 14 amino acids long. J lost 11 bases, V lost 2 bases, and 11 bases had no gene match. The CDR3 DNA follows: TGTGCCAGCAGCTTACGAGGGGGCGGAGAGGGGCAGTACTTC. It translates to CASSLRGGGEGQYF.

This rearrangement joins TRBV30 to TRBJ2-7; D unresolved. Germline V gives CDR1 GTSNPN, CDR2 SVGIG (reference sequence). The V end was cut by 2 bases, the J end by 8 bases, with 16 bases between. The CDR3 is 13 amino acids. CDR3 bases: TGTGCCTGGAGTCCCGGGTCATCTATCCAGCAGTACTTC. It encodes CAWSPGSSIQQYF.

This chain links TRBV5-1 with TRBJ1-4, with 7 bases aligning to TRBD1. J gave up 8 bases and V 2 bases, and 12 bases lay outside the gene matches. CDR3 length equals 16 residues. The germline CDR1 and CDR2 sequences are SGHRS and YFSETQ. The CDR3 DNA sequence: TGCGCCAGCAGCTTCCCTACAGGGGCCGAGGGGGAAAAACTGTTTTTT. Amino acids: CASSFPTGAEGEKLFF.

This clone came up many times. The chain combines TRBV7-9 with TRBJ1-2, with D hard to call. The V end lost 4 bases, the J end lost 3 bases, and 12 bases lay between the germline ends. Germline CDR1 SEHNR, CDR2 FQNEAQ (reference sequence). The CDR3 length is 14 residues. CDR3 in amino acids: CASSSSGSYYGYTF. The CDR3 nucleotides read TGTGCCAGCAGCTCCTCGGGAAGCTACTATGGCTACACCTTC.

This chain uses TRBV2 with TRBJ2-7; D is perhaps TRBD1 (6 bases). CDR1 and CDR2 from the germline V gene are SNHLY and FYNNEI. The CDR3 loop spans 13 amino acids. Between the trimmed V and J ends, which lost 7 bases and 2 bases, there was a span of 12 bases. The DNA of the CDR3 is TGTGCCAGCAAACCGGACAGCGCCTACGAGCAGTACTTC. It translates to CASKPDSAYEQYF.

The chain is built from TRBV18 and TRBJ2-7, with 7 bases fitting TRBD1. The ends lost 2 bases at V and 5 bases at J; junction bases unmatched: 3. CDR3 length equals 13 residues. From germline, CDR1 is KGHSH and CDR2 LQKENI. The CDR3 protein is CASSPGQDHEQYF. The CDR3 DNA reads as TGTGCCAGCTCACCAGGACAGGACCACGAGCAGTACTTC.

This clone appeared once. The chain combines TRBV7-2 with TRBJ1-3, with D tentatively TRBD1 (5 bases). The germline V and J ends were trimmed by 2 bases and 0 bases, with 11 bases remaining between them. Germline lookup yields CDR1 SGHTA and CDR2 FQGNSA. The CDR3 covers 16 residues. The CDR3 reads CASSLQGSSSGNTIYF. The CDR3 DNA reads TGTGCCAGCAGCTTACAGGGCAGTAGCTCTGGAAACACCATATATTTT.

The V and J genes are TRBV6-4 and TRBJ1-1; 8 bases are a match to TRBD1. This CDR3 has 13 amino acids. Per germline, CDR1 MRHNA and CDR2 SNTAGT. J was trimmed by 5 bases and V by 6 bases; bases with no gene match: 5. CDR3 residues: CASRKTGDTEAFF. DNA for the CDR3: TGTGCCAGCAGGAAGACAGGGGATACTGAAGCTTTCTTT.

A remark on this clone: Other DNA sequences within the sample encode an identical CDR3. The chain employs TRBV2 and TRBJ1-5, with D hard to call. Germline lookup yields CDR1 SNHLY and CDR2 FYNNEI. The CDR3 has 13 residues. V gave up 2 bases and J gave up 1 base, with 3 bases separating them. For the CDR3, the DNA is TGTGCCAGCAGTGAAAACAGCAATCAGCCCCAGCATTTT. Translated: CASSENSNQPQHF.